What follows are 32 T cell receptor beta chains derived from one specimen sequenced in a study of CD8 T cells in Susac syndrome. Roughly 0.45 to 1 ug RNA was reverse transcribed with random hexamers. In TCRdb, the immunoSEQ multiplex PCR reads were re-called with MiXCR into one record per CDR3 protein. The repertoire holds around 300,000 distinct CDR3 sequences, 70% to 90% seen once, with more than 0.15% in the top ten. The material sequenced was CD8+ T cells from PBMCs. The receptors were gathered from a human donor with multiple sclerosis.

This sequence joins TRBV29-1 and TRBJ1-1; a possible D gene is TRBD1 (6 bases). Germline loops: CDR1 SQVTM, CDR2 ANQGSEA. This CDR3 region has 13 residues. V shed 3 bases and J shed 7 bases, with 15 bases lying between them. DNA of the CDR3: TGCAGCGTTGACCGTCGGGGGCCGAGTGAAGCTTTCTTT. Translating it yields CSVDRRGPSEAFF. The variable domain in full, with the rest retrieved from reference TRBV29-1 and TRBJ1-1, is SAVISQKPSRDICQRGTSLTIQCQVDSQVTMMFWYRQQPGQSLTLIATANQGSEATYESGFVIDKFPISRPNLTFSTLTVSNMSPEDSSIYLCSVDRRGPSEAFFGQGTRLTVV.

The chain combines TRBV6-6 with TRBJ2-1, with 8 bases identical to TRBD2. Germline V gene data show CDR1 as MNHNY and CDR2 as SVGAGI (reference sequence). V shed 7 bases, J shed 8 bases, and the junction held 13 bases outside the gene matches. The CDR3 is 15 residues long. Written as DNA, the CDR3 is TGTGCCAGCACTTCCTTGGCGGGGGGAAGGGATGAGCAGTTCTTC. Its translation: CASTSLAGGRDEQFF.

The chain employs TRBV27 and TRBJ2-2, with no clear D. V lost 6 bases and J 6 bases, leaving 14 bases between the germline ends. Germline V CDR1 and CDR2: MNHEY, SMNVEV (reference sequence). The CDR3 loop spans 14 amino acids. The CDR3: CASSHGPVPGELFF. For the CDR3, the DNA is TGTGCCAGCAGCCATGGCCCCGTACCCGGGGAGCTGTTTTTT.

The V call is TRBV6-5, the J call TRBJ2-5; D gene unclear. CDR1 is MNHEY and CDR2 is SVGAGI in the germline V gene. Trimming cost V 4 bases and J 2 bases, with 8 bases left between them. The CDR3 loop spans 13 amino acids. The CDR3 region has the DNA TGTGCCAGCAGTTGGGCACCTCAAGAGACCCAGTACTTC. Its translation is CASSWAPQETQYF.

The rearrangement links TRBV2 to TRBJ2-4, with TRBD1 matching over 8 bases. The V gene end was trimmed by 7 bases and the J gene end by 0 bases; junction bases not matched to a gene: 5. CDR1 SNHLY and CDR2 FYNNEI come from the germline V gene. The CDR3 sequence is 15 residues long. CDR3 bases: TGTGCCAGCACCCGGACAGGGCGAGCCAAAAACATTCAGTACTTC. As protein: CASTRTGRAKNIQYF.

This chain links TRBV14 with TRBJ2-3; 9 bases are shared with TRBD2. V shed 2 bases, J shed 2 bases, and the junction held 14 bases outside the gene matches. The CDR3 is 19 residues long. The germline V gene has CDR1 SGHDN and CDR2 FVKESK. DNA of the CDR3: TGTGCCAGCAGCCAACCGCTGAGCGGGGGGCCGTGGTCCACAGATACGCAGTATTTT. Residues: CASSQPLSGGPWSTDTQYF.

The V gene is TRBV11-2, the J gene TRBJ2-7; the D is unclear. This CDR3 has 18 residues. Trimming took 5 bases from V and 3 from J, leaving 26 bases between them. Germline values: CDR1 SGHAT, CDR2 FQNNGV. CDR3 loop: CASSLPIPQDPNLYEQYF. CDR3 DNA sequence: TGTGCCAGCAGCCTCCCTATACCCCAAGACCCTAACCTCTACGAGCAGTACTTC.

The chain is built from TRBV28 and TRBJ2-7, with D perhaps TRBD1 (5 bases). The CDR3 totals 16 residues. Germline V gene lookup returns CDR1 MDHEN and CDR2 SYDVKM. V lost 5 bases and J lost 0, with 17 bases in between. The CDR3 DNA is TGTGCCAGCAGTCCGCTGCGACAGACACTCTCCTACGAGCAGTACTTC. Amino acid sequence: CASSPLRQTLSYEQYF.

The chain recombines TRBV9 with TRBJ1-6, with TRBD1 matching over 9 bases. Per the germline V gene, CDR1 is SGDLS and CDR2 is YYNGEE. V shed 4 bases and J 9 bases; nucleotides not matched to a gene: 8. The length of the CDR3 is 15 residues. CDR3 nucleotide sequence: TGTGCCAGCAGCCCGGGACAGGGCTTTTCTTCACCCCTCCACTTT. It translates to CASSPGQGFSSPLHF.

This clonotype was picked up a small number of times. The CDR3 region is CASSQGRYSGGYTF. The CDR3 DNA reads TGCGCCAGCAGCCAAGGGCGATACTCAGGAGGCTACACCTTC. This chain joins TRBV4-1 and TRBJ1-2; D unresolved. Germline CDR1 and CDR2: MGHRA and YSYEKL. The V gene lost 1 base and the J gene lost 8 bases, with 14 bases spanning the gap. CDR3 length: 14 residues.

V usage is TRBV30 and J usage is TRBJ1-5; possibly TRBD1 for D (6 bases). CDR3 length equals 14 residues. The germline V and J ends were trimmed by 0 bases and 3 bases, with 9 bases remaining between them. Germline V CDR1 and CDR2: GTSNPN, SVGIG (reference sequence). CDR3 loop: CAWSVTGYNQPQHF. The CDR3 DNA reads as TGTGCCTGGAGTGTAACAGGGTACAATCAGCCCCAGCATTTT. Full variable domain (remainder filled in from reference TRBV30 and TRBJ1-5): SQTIHQWPATLVQPVGSPLSLECTVEGTSNPNLYWYRQAAGRGLQLLFYSVGIGQISSEVPQNLSASRPQDRQFILSSKKLLLSDSGFYLCAWSVTGYNQPQHFGDGTRLSIL.

V is TRBV7-6 and J is TRBJ2-2; the match to TRBD2 covers 14 bases. CDR3 size: 16 residues. The J segment lost 3 bases and the V segment lost 6 bases, leaving 3 bases of the junction unmatched. Germline V lookup: CDR1 SGHVS, CDR2 FNYEAQ. The CDR3 bases are TGTGCCAGCAGACGGACTAGCGGGGGGTACACCGGGGAGCTGTTTTTT. This codes for CASRRTSGGYTGELFF.

The chain uses TRBV10-3 and TRBJ1-1, with 8 bases matching TRBD1. Per the germline V gene, CDR1 is ENHRY and CDR2 is SYGVKD. There are 17 residues in the CDR3. The V and J ends lost 2 bases and 13 bases, in that order; junction bases with no gene match: 21. For the CDR3, the DNA is TGTGCCATCAGTGAGGGGGCGGGACAGGTTCTTAGTGGTCTTATTTTCTTT. As protein: CAISEGAGQVLSGLIFF.

The V call is TRBV30, the J call TRBJ2-2, with TRBD1 matching 12 bases. CDR3 length: 15 amino acids. Germline V gives CDR1 GTSNPN, CDR2 SVGIG (reference sequence). After removal of 5 bases from V and 7 bases from J, the junction contained 8 bases not matched to a gene. In DNA form, the CDR3 reads TGTGCCTGGGGGCTCCGGGACAGGGGGCACGGGGAGCTGTTTTTT. Protein sequence: CAWGLRDRGHGELFF. Filled out from reference TRBV30 and TRBJ2-2, the complete variable domain reads SQTIHQWPATLVQPVGSPLSLECTVEGTSNPNLYWYRQAAGRGLQLLFYSVGIGQISSEVPQNLSASRPQDRQFILSSKKLLLSDSGFYLCAWGLRDRGHGELFFGEGSRLTVL.

V and J are TRBV28 and TRBJ1-5; D is unclear. Deletions cut 3 bases from V and 2 bases from J, with 14 bases between. The CDR3 loop spans 16 amino acids. Germline values: CDR1 MDHEN, CDR2 SYDVKM. CDR3 in DNA: TGTGCCAGCAGTTTCGTTCCGGGAATGGGCAATCAGCCCCAGCATTTT. This codes for CASSFVPGMGNQPQHF.

The chain recombines TRBV19 with TRBJ2-1, with D maybe TRBD1 (5 bases). V lost 6 bases, J lost 7 bases, and 13 bases lay in between. Germline values: CDR1 LNHDA, CDR2 SQIVND (reference sequence). The CDR3 is 13 residues long. CDR3 sequence (DNA): TGTGCCAGTAGCTCCTCAGGGCGGAATGAGCAGTTCTTC. Residues: CASSSSGRNEQFF.

The V and J genes are TRBV4-3 and TRBJ2-5, with 9 bases lining up with TRBD2. Germline assignment: CDR1 LGHNA and CDR2 YSLEER. V lost 1 base and J lost 4; bases outside the gene matches: 7. The CDR3 contains 16 residues. The CDR3 sequence: CASSQGTAGGVETQYF. DNA of the CDR3: TGCGCCAGCAGCCAAGGTACAGCGGGAGGCGTAGAGACCCAGTACTTC.

The V gene is TRBV24-1, the J gene TRBJ1-5; D uncertain. CDR1 KGHDR and CDR2 SFDVKD come from the germline V gene. The ends were cut back, 12 bases at V and 0 bases at J, with 11 bases in the middle. The CDR3 length is 13 residues. The CDR3 sequence is CASGTHSNQPQHF. CDR3 coding DNA: TGTGCCTCAGGAACCCATAGCAATCAGCCCCAGCATTTT.

This clonotype was detected once. The chain has TRBV28 and TRBJ2-7, with D uncertain. Germline loops: CDR1 MDHEN, CDR2 SYDVKM. CDR3 length equals 14 residues. Deletions cut 6 bases from V and 2 bases from J, with 14 bases between. CDR3 DNA sequence: TGTGCCAGCAGCCCGACAAGTCTCCCCTACGAGCAGTACTTC. As protein: CASSPTSLPYEQYF.

The CDR3 reads CASSQEVPQNTEAFF. The CDR3 DNA reads TGCGCCAGCAGCCAAGAGGTACCACAGAACACTGAAGCTTTCTTT. V and J are TRBV4-3 and TRBJ1-1; the D is unclear. Trimming removed 0 bases at V and 1 base at J, with 9 bases between. Per germline, CDR1 LGHNA and CDR2 YSLEER. The CDR3 covers 15 residues.

In this sample, this clonotype turned up once. The chain links TRBV27 to TRBJ1-4; weak D call: TRBD1 (5 bases). The CDR3 is 15 amino acids. V was trimmed by 3 bases and J by 8 bases, leaving 16 bases between them. In germline, CDR1 is MNHEY, CDR2 SMNVEV (reference sequence). The CDR3 region is CASSFWGGFKEKLFF. DNA for the CDR3: TGTGCCAGCAGTTTTTGGGGGGGGTTTAAGGAAAAACTGTTTTTT. Together with reference TRBV27 and TRBJ1-4, the CDR3 gives the full variable domain: EAQVTQNPRYLITVTGKKLTVTCSQNMNHEYMSWYRQDPGLGLRQIYYSMNVEVTDKGDVPEGYKVSRKEKRNFPLILESPSPNQTSLYFCASSFWGGFKEKLFFGSGTQLSVL.

V is TRBV3-1 and J is TRBJ2-3; no firm D call. Germline V CDR1 and CDR2: LGHDT, YNNKEL (reference sequence). CDR3 size: 16 residues. The V end lost 5 bases, the J end lost 2 bases, and 17 bases lay between the germline ends. Here the CDR3 DNA reads TGTGCCAGCAGCTCAAAGTCAGCTTTCTTCACAGATACGCAGTATTTT. Translated: CASSSKSAFFTDTQYF.

The chain couples TRBV9 to TRBJ2-1; D remains ambiguous. CDR1 is SGDLS and CDR2 is YYNGEE in the germline V gene. The CDR3 consists of 15 residues. The V end lost 3 bases, the J end lost 2 bases, and 12 bases lay between the germline ends. The CDR3 DNA is TGTGCCAGCAGCGCCGGAAATTCAGCCTACAATGAGCAGTTCTTC. Translating gives CASSAGNSAYNEQFF. Using reference TRBV9 and TRBJ2-1 for the parts outside the CDR3, the full variable domain is DSGVTQTPKHLITATGQRVTLRCSPRSGDLSVYWYQQSLDQGLQFLIQYYNGEERAKGNILERFSAQQFPDLHSELNLSSLELGDSALYFCASSAGNSAYNEQFFGPGTRLTVL.

The V and J genes are TRBV5-1 and TRBJ1-4; no clear D gene. Trimming removed 0 bases at V and 10 bases at J, with 4 bases between. This CDR3 region has 11 residues. Germline lookup yields CDR1 SGHRS and CDR2 YFSETQ. CDR3 amino acids: CASSLDGKLFF. The CDR3 region has the DNA TGCGCCAGCAGCTTGGATGGAAAACTGTTTTTT.

The chain recombines TRBV4-3 with TRBJ2-1, with TRBD2 as a possible D gene (6 bases). The CDR3 sequence is 16 residues long. V lost 0 bases and J lost 1, with 10 bases in between. Germline values: CDR1 LGHNA, CDR2 YSLEER. The DNA of the CDR3 is TGCGCCAGCAGCCAAGATTCGGCGGGGTCCTACAATGAGCAGTTCTTC. It encodes CASSQDSAGSYNEQFF.

The chain employs TRBV27 and TRBJ1-2; 8 bases map to TRBD1. The germline gives CDR1 MNHEY, CDR2 SMNVEV (reference sequence). The CDR3 has 13 amino acids. V shed 6 bases and J 10 bases; nucleotides not matched to a gene: 10. CDR3 loop: CASSPGQAGDYTF. The DNA for the CDR3 is TGTGCCAGCAGCCCGGGACAGGCAGGCGACTACACCTTC.

The rearrangement links TRBV12-3 or TRBV12-4 to TRBJ2-2; D unclear. This CDR3 region has 14 residues. The V end was cut by 5 bases, the J end by 5 bases, with 12 bases between. The CDR3 DNA is TGTGCCAGCAGTCCTTGGGCTGGAACCGGGGAGCTGTTTTTT. Translated: CASSPWAGTGELFF.

The gene calls are TRBV4-3 and TRBJ1-2; no firm D call. Trimming left V 5 bases short and J 4 bases short, with 23 bases between. The CDR3 has 17 amino acids. Germline assignment: CDR1 LGHNA and CDR2 YSLEER. This chain's CDR3 is CASSTSGPNGPIYGYTF. Written as DNA, the CDR3 is TGCGCCAGCAGCACTTCAGGACCAAATGGCCCCATCTATGGCTACACCTTC.

The chain recombines TRBV6-5 with TRBJ2-3; TRBD2 agrees at 7 bases. V lost 2 bases and J lost 4; bases outside the gene matches: 3. Germline CDR1 reads MNHEY; CDR2 reads SVGAGI. The CDR3 has 14 amino acids. The CDR3 DNA is TGTGCCAGCAGTTACGAGGCGGGAGCAGATACGCAGTATTTT. This translates into CASSYEAGADTQYF.

This clonotype was counted a single time. The chain is built from TRBV7-9 and TRBJ2-7; D is undetermined. Germline CDR1 and CDR2: SEHNR and FQNEAQ (reference sequence). V was shortened by 4 bases and J by 2 bases, with 18 bases between the two germline ends. There are 16 residues in the CDR3. The chain's CDR3 is CASSSSRKGLAYEQYF. CDR3 sequence (DNA): TGTGCCAGCAGCTCCTCCAGAAAGGGTTTAGCCTACGAGCAGTACTTC.

The chain links TRBV28 to TRBJ1-5, with D possibly TRBD1 on 5 matching bases. The CDR3 runs to 15 residues. Germline-derived CDR1 and CDR2 are MDHEN and SYDVKM. With 6 bases removed from V and 3 bases from J, the gap between germline ends came to 15 bases. The chain's CDR3 is CASSSIGTANQPQHF. The CDR3 nucleotides are TGTGCCAGCAGCTCCATCGGGACCGCCAATCAGCCCCAGCATTTT.

The genes are TRBV4-1 and TRBJ2-7; possibly TRBD1 for D (7 bases). The V gene lost 3 bases and the J gene lost 0 bases, with 12 bases spanning the gap. Germline V gives CDR1 MGHRA, CDR2 YSYEKL. This CDR3 region has 15 residues. The CDR3 coding sequence is TGCGCCAGCAGCCAGCGACAGGGACTCTCCTACGAGCAGTACTTC. It yields the protein CASSQRQGLSYEQYF.